Below, 10 T cell receptor beta chains from the same sample are listed, as sequenced in a study of blood T cell repertoires in COVID-19. The assay was immunoSEQ multiplex PCR, and TCRdb's table has in-frame clones only and misses some. There are 90,000 to 120,000 clones in the sample; around 83% occur only once, and 2.1% lies in the top ten. Sequences were obtained from peripheral blood. The receptors derive from a human donor in a cohort sampled during active COVID-19.

The chain uses TRBV5-6 and TRBJ1-2, with 9 nucleotides matching TRBD1. The CDR3 is 14 residues long. V trimming: 0 bases; J trimming: 6 bases; junction bases outside the gene matches: 3. Germline-derived CDR1 and CDR2 are SGHDT and YYEEEE. DNA for the CDR3: TGTGCCAGCAGCTTGGAACGGGACAGGGATGGCTACACCTTC. This sequence encodes CASSLERDRDGYTF.

Of note for this clone: At one end, the junction sequence differs from germline, possibly due to a read error. The CDR3 sequence is CASSQGLAGYQETQYF. In nucleotides, the CDR3 is TGCGCCAGCAGTCAAGGACTAGCGGGCTACCAAGAGACCCAGTACTTC. The rearrangement uses TRBV4-3 and TRBJ2-5, with 11 bases aligning to TRBD2. The CDR3 loop spans 16 amino acids. Germline-derived CDR1 and CDR2 are LGHNA and YSLEER.

Here the CDR3 DNA reads TGTGCCAGCAGCTCCGGCGGGGGCAACGAGCAGTACTTC. It specifies CASSSGGGNEQYF. The chain has TRBV7-3 and TRBJ2-7, with a possible D match to TRBD2 (7 bases). Germline CDR1 and CDR2: SGHTA and FQGTGA. The CDR3 has 13 residues. Trimming removed 4 bases at V and 5 bases at J, with 12 bases between.

J is TRBJ1-4 and V is TRBV10-3; 8 nucleotides match TRBD1. This CDR3 contains 15 residues. V shed 2 bases and J 5 bases; nucleotides not matched to a gene: 4. CDR1 is ENHRY, CDR2 SYGVKD, per germline. In DNA form, the CDR3 reads TGTGCCATCAGTGAGGGACAGGGTGGGAATGAAAAACTGTTTTTT. Translation gives CAISEGQGGNEKLFF.

CDR3 DNA sequence: TGCGCCAGCAGCGGACCTAGCGGAAGCTCCTACAATGAGCAGTTCTTC. Translating gives CASSGPSGSSYNEQFF. The gene calls are TRBV4-1 and TRBJ2-1, with 7 bases aligning to TRBD2. CDR1 is MGHRA, CDR2 YSYEKL, per germline. Germline trimming cut 5 bases from V and 0 bases from J; bases unmatched to any gene: 7. CDR3 length equals 16 residues.

This chain links TRBV5-1 with TRBJ2-5; TRBD1 agrees at 9 bases. Germline V CDR1 and CDR2: SGHRS, YFSETQ. Trimming cost V 5 bases and J 2 bases; bases outside gene matches: 7. This CDR3 contains 15 residues. CDR3: CASRSTGGWQETQYF. CDR3 nucleotides: TGCGCCAGCAGATCCACAGGGGGCTGGCAAGAGACCCAGTACTTC.

This chain's CDR3 is CASSFGPYEQYF. The DNA of the CDR3 is TGTGCCAGCAGCTTTGGGCCCTACGAGCAGTACTTC. The chain recombines TRBV7-9 with TRBJ2-7; D is unresolved. Trimming stripped 3 bases from V and 2 bases from J, with 5 bases between. The length of the CDR3 is 12 residues. Germline assignment: CDR1 SEHNR and CDR2 FQNEAQ (reference sequence). Full variable domain (remainder filled in from reference TRBV7-9 and TRBJ2-7): DTGVSQNPRHKITKRGQNVTFRCDPISEHNRLYWYRQTLGQGPEFLTYFQNEAQLEKSRLLSDRFSAERPKGSFSTLEIQRTEQGDSAMYLCASSFGPYEQYFGPGTRLTVT.

V gene TRBV20-1 combines with J gene TRBJ2-7; D tentatively reads TRBD1 or TRBD2 (6 bases each). Germline CDR1 DFQATT, CDR2 SNEGSKA (reference sequence). V was pared by 3 bases and J by 5 bases, with 17 bases between. CDR3 length: 14 amino acids. CDR3 DNA sequence: TGCAGTGCTAGTGGGGGGCCGGTGAGCCACGAGCAGTACTTC. It translates to CSASGGPVSHEQYF.

This rearrangement joins TRBV3-1 (or the pseudogene TRBV3-2) to TRBJ1-1; D is undetermined. V lost 3 bases to trimming and J lost 1 base, with 9 bases between them. The CDR3 totals 14 residues. From germline, CDR1 is LGHDT and CDR2 YNNKEL (reference sequence). CDR3 region: CASSHEEGNTEAFF. The CDR3, as DNA: TGTGCCAGCAGCCATGAAGAGGGGAACACTGAAGCTTTCTTT.

This rearrangement joins TRBV7-2 to TRBJ1-5; D perhaps matches TRBD1 (6 bases). Looked up from germline, CDR1 is SGHTA and CDR2 is FQGNSA. This CDR3 is 14 amino acids long. V was clipped by 5 bases and J by 5 bases, with 13 bases between them. The CDR3 region has the DNA TGTGCCAGCAGCCCCCGACAGGCTCATCAGCCCCAGCATTTT. It translates to CASSPRQAHQPQHF.